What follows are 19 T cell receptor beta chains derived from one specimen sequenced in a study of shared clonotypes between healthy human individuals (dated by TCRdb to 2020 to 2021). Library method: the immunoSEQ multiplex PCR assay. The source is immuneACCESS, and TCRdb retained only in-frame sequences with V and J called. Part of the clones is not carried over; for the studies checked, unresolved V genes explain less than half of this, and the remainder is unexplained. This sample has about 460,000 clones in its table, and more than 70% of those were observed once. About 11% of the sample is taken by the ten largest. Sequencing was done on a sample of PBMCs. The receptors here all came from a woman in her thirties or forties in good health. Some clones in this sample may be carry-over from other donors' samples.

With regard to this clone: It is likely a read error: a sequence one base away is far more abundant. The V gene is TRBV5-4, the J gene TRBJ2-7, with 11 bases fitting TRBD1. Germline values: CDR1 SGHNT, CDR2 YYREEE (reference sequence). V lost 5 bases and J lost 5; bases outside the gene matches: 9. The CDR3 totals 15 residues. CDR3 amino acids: CASRSGQGATHEQYF. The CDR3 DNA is TGTGCCAGCAGAAGTGGACAGGGGGCTACCCACGAGCAGTACTTC.

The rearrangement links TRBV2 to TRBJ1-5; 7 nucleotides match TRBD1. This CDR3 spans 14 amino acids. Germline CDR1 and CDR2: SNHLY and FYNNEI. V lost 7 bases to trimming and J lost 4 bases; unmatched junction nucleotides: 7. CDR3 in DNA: TGTGCCAGCACCAACAGGGGACTGAATCAGCCCCAGCATTTT. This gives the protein CASTNRGLNQPQHF.

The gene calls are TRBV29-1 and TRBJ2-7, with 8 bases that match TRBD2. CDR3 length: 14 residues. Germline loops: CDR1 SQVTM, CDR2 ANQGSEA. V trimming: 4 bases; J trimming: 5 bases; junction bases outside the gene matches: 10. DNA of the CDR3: TGCAGCGTTGGACGGCGGGAGGCTCCCCACGAGCAGTACTTC. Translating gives CSVGRREAPHEQYF.

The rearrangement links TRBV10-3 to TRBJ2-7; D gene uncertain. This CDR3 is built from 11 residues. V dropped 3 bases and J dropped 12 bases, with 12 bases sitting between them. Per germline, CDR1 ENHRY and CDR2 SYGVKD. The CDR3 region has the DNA TGTGCCATCAGTGACCCCGGGCCTCGGTACTTC. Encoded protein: CAISDPGPRYF.

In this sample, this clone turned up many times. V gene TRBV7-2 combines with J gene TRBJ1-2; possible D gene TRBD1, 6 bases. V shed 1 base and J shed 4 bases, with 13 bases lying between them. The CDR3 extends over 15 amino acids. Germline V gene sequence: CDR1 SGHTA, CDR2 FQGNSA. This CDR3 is CASSLVGGAGYGYTF. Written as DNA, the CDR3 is TGTGCCAGCAGCTTAGTCGGGGGCGCGGGCTATGGCTACACCTTC.

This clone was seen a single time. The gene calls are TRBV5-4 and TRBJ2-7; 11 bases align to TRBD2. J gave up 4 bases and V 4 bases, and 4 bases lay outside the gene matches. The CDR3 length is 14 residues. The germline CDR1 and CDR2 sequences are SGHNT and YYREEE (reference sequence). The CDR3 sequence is CASSKTSGAYEQYF. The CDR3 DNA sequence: TGTGCCAGCAGCAAGACTAGCGGGGCTTACGAGCAGTACTTC.

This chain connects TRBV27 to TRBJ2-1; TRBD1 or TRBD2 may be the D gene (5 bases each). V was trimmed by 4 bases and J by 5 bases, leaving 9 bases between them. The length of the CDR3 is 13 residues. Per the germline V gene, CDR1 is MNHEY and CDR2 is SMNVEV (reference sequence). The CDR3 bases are TGTGCCAGCAGTTACGGGACGAACAATGAGCAGTTCTTC. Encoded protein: CASSYGTNNEQFF.

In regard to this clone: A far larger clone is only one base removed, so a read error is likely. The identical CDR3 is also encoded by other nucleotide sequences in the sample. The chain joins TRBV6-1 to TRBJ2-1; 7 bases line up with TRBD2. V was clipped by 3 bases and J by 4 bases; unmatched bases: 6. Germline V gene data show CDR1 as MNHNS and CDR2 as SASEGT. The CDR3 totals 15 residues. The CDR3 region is CASSDEAGEYNEQFF. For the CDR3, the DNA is TGTGCCAGCAGTGATGAGGCGGGAGAGTACAATGAGCAGTTCTTC.

CDR3 sequence: CASSPTGANVLTF. CDR3 coding DNA: TGTGCCAGTAGTCCGACAGGGGCCAACGTCCTGACTTTC. The chain links TRBV19 to TRBJ2-6, with no clear D. This CDR3 contains 13 residues. Trimming took 5 bases from V and 4 from J, leaving 6 bases between them. The germline V gene encodes CDR1 LNHDA and CDR2 SQIVND (reference sequence).

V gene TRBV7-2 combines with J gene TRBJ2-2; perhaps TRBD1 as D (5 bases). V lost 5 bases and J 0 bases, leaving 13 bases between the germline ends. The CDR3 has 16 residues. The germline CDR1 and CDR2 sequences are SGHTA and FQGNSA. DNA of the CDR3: TGTGCCAGCAGCATACAAGGGGTCGCGAACACCGGGGAGCTGTTTTTT. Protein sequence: CASSIQGVANTGELFF.

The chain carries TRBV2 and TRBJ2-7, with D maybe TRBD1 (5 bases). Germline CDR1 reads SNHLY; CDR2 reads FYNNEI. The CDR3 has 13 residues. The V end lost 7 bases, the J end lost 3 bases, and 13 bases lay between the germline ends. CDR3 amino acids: CASKGLKVYEQYF. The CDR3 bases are TGTGCCAGCAAGGGGCTCAAAGTCTACGAGCAGTACTTC. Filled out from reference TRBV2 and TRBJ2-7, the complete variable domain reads EPEVTQTPSHQVTQMGQEVILRCVPISNHLYFYWYRQILGQKVEFLVSFYNNEISEKSEIFDDQFSVERPDGSNFTLKIRSTKLEDSAMYFCASKGLKVYEQYFGPGTRLTVT.

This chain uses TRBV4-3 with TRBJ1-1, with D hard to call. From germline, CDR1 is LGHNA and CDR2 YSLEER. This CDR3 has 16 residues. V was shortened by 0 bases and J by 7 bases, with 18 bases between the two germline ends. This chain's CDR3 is CASSQDGALFGHEAFF. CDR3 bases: TGCGCCAGCAGCCAAGATGGCGCACTATTTGGGCATGAAGCTTTCTTT.

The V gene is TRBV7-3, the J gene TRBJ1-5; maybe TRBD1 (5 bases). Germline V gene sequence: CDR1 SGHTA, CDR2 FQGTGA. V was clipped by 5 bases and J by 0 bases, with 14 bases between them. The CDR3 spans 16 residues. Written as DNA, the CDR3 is TGTGCCAGCAGCACTAGCGGGGGAGATAGCAATCAGCCCCAGCATTTT. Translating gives CASSTSGGDSNQPQHF.

DNA of the CDR3: TGTGCCAGCAGTTTCAGGGATGGACAGCCCCAGCATTTT. Protein: CASSFRDGQPQHF. This chain links TRBV27 with TRBJ1-5; D may be TRBD1 (5 bases). The CDR3 has 13 residues. The germline V gene encodes CDR1 MNHEY and CDR2 SMNVEV (reference sequence). V lost 3 bases, J lost 7 bases, and 10 bases lay in between.

The CDR3 protein is CASVYGSSYNEQFF. The CDR3 DNA reads TGTGCCAGCGTCTACGGGAGCTCCTACAATGAGCAGTTCTTC. The V gene is TRBV5-8, the J gene TRBJ2-1; maybe TRBD2 (6 bases). The V gene lost 7 bases and the J gene lost 0 bases, with 11 bases spanning the gap. Per the germline V gene, CDR1 is SGHTS and CDR2 is YDEGEE. The CDR3 covers 14 residues.

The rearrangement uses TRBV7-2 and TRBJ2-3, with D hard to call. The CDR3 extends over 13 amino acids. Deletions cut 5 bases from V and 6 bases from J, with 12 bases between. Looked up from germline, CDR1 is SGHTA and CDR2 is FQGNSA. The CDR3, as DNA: TGTGCCAGCAGCCCCCGGCTCAGGGATACGCAGTATTTT. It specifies CASSPRLRDTQYF.

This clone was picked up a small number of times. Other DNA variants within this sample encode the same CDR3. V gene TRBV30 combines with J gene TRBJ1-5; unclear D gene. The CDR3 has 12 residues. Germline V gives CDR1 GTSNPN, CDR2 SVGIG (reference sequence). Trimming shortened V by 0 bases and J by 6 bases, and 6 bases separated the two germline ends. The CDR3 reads CAWSVRGQPQHF. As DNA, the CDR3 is TGTGCCTGGAGTGTACGGGGTCAGCCCCAGCATTTT.

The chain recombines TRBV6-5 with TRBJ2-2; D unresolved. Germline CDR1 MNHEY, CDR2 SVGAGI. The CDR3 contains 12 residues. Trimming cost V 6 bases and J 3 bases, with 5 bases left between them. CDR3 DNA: TGTGCCAGCAGAATGTACACCGGGGAGCTGTTTTTT. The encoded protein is CASRMYTGELFF.

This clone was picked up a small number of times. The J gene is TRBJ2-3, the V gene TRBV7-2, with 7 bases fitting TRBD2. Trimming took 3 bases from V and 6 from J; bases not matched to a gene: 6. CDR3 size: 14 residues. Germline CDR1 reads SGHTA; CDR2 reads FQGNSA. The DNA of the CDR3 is TGTGCCAGCAGCTTGACAAGCGGGGAGGATACGCAGTATTTT. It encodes CASSLTSGEDTQYF.